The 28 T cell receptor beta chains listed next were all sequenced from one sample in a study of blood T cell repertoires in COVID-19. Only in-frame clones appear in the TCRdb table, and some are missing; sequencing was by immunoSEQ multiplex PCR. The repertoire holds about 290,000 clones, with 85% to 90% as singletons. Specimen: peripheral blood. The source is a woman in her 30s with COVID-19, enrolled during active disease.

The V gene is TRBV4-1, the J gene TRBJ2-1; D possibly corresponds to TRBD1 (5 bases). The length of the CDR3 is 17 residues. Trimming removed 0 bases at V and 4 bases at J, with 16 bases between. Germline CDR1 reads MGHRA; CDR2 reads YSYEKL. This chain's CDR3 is CASSQDLVGPPYNEQFF. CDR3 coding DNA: TGCGCCAGCAGCCAAGATCTTGTGGGGCCGCCATACAATGAGCAGTTCTTC.

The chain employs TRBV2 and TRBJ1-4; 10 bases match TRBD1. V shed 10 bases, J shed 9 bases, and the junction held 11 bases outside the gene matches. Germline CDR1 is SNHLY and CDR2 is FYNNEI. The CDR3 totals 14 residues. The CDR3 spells CATGTGQGSKKLFF. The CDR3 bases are TGTGCCACCGGGACGGGACAGGGGTCCAAAAAACTGTTTTTT. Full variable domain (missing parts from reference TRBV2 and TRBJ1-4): EPEVTQTPSHQVTQMGQEVILRCVPISNHLYFYWYRQILGQKVEFLVSFYNNEISEKSEIFDDQFSVERPDGSNFTLKIRSTKLEDSAMYFCATGTGQGSKKLFFGSGTQLSVL.

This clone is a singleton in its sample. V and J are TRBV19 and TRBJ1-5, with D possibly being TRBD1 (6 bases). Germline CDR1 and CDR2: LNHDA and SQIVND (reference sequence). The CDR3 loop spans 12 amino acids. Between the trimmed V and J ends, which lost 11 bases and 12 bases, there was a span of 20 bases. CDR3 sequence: CAGSTGRGSQHF. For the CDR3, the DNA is TGTGCCGGCTCCACAGGGCGGGGGAGCCAGCATTTT. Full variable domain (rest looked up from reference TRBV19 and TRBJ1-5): DGGITQSPKYLFRKEGQNVTLSCEQNLNHDAMYWYRQDPGQGLRLIYYSQIVNDFQKGDIAEGYSVSREKKESFPLTVTSAQKNPTAFYLCAGSTGRGSQHFGDGTRLSIL.

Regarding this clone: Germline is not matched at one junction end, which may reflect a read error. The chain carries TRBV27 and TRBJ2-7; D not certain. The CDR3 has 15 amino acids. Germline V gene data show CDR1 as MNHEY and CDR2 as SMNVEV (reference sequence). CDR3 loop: CASSLSAAPFEEQYF. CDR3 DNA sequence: TGTGCCAGCAGTCTATCAGCCGCGCCCTTTGAGGAGCAGTACTTC.

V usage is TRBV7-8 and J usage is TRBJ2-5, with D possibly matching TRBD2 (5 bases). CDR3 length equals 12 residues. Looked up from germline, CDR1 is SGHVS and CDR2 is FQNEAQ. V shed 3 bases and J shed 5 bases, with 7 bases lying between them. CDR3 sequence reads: CASSFGEETQYF. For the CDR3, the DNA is TGTGCCAGCAGCTTCGGGGAGGAGACCCAGTACTTC.

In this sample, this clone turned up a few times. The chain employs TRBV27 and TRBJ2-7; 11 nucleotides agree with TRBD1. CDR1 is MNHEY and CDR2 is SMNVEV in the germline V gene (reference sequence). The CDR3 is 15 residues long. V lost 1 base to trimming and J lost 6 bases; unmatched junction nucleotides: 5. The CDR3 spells CASSLLGTGGGEQYF. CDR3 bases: TGTGCCAGCAGTTTATTGGGGACAGGGGGGGGCGAGCAGTACTTC.

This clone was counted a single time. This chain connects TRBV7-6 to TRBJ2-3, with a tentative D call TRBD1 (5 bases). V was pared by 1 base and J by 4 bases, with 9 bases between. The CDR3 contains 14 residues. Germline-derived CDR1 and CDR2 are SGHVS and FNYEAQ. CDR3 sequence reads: CASSLGGGADTQYF. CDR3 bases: TGTGCCAGCAGCTTAGGGGGCGGCGCAGATACGCAGTATTTT.

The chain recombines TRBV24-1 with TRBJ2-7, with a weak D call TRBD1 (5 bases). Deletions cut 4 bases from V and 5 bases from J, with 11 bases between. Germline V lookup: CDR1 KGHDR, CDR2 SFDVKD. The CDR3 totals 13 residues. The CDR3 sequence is CATSEPGIHEQYF. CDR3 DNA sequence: TGTGCCACCAGTGAGCCAGGGATACACGAGCAGTACTTC.

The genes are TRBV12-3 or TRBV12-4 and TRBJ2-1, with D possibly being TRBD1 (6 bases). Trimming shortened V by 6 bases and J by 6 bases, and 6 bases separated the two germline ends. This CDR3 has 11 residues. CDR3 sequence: CASSRGNEQFF. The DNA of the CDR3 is TGTGCCAGCAGCAGGGGCAATGAGCAGTTCTTC.

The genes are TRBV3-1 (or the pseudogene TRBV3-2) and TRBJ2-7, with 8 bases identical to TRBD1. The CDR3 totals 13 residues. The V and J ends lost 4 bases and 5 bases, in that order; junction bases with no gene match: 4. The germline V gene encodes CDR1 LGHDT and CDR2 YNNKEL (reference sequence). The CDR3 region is CASSPGQGHEQYF. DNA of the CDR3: TGTGCCAGCAGCCCCGGACAGGGCCACGAGCAGTACTTC.

CDR3 sequence (DNA): TGTGCCAGTAGTCCAAATACCCGACAGGGCTCGAACATTCAGTACTTC. Translated: CASSPNTRQGSNIQYF. This chain connects TRBV19 to TRBJ2-4, with TRBD1 matching 7 bases. Germline CDR1 and CDR2: LNHDA and SQIVND (reference sequence). V gave up 5 bases and J gave up 7 bases; unmatched junction bases: 14. CDR3 length: 16 residues.

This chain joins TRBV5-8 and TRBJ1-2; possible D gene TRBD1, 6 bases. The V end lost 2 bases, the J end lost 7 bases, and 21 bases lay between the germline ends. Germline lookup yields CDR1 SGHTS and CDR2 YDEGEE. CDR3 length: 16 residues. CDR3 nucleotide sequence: TGTGCCAGCAGCTTCCGTATTGGGTCGGGGGGCTCTGGCTACACCTTC. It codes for CASSFRIGSGGSGYTF.

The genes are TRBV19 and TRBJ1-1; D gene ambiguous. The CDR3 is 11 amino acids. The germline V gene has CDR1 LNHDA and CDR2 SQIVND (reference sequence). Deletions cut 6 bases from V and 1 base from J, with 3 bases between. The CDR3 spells CASRQNTEAFF. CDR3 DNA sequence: TGTGCCAGTAGACAGAACACTGAAGCTTTCTTT.

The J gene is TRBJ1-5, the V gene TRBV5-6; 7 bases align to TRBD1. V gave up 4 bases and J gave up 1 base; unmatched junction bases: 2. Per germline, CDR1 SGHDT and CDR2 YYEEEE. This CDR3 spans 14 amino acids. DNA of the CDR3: TGTGCCAGCAGCCAGACAGGGAGCAATCAGCCCCAGCATTTT. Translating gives CASSQTGSNQPQHF.

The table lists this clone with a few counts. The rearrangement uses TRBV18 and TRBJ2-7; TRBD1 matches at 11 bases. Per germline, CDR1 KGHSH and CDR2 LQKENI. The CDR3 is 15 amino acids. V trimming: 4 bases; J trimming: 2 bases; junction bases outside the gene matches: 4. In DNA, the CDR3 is TGTGCCAGCTCACGGTCGGGACAGGGGGCCTACGAGCAGTACTTC. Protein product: CASSRSGQGAYEQYF.

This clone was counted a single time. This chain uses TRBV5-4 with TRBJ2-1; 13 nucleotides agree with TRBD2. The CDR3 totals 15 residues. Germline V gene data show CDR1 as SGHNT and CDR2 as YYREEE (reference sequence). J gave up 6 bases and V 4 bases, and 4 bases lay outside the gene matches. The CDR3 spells CASSGLAGAFNEQFF. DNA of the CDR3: TGTGCCAGCAGCGGACTAGCGGGGGCTTTCAATGAGCAGTTCTTC.

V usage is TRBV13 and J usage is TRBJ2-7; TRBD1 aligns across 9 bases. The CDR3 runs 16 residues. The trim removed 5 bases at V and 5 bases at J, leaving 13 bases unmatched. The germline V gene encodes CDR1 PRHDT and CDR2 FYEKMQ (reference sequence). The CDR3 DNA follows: TGTGCCAGCAGCCCCGGTGTTGGGACAGGGTCCCACGAGCAGTACTTC. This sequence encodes CASSPGVGTGSHEQYF.

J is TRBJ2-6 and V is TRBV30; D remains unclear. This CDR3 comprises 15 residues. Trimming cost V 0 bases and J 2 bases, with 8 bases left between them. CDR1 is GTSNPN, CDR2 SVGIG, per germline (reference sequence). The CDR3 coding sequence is TGTGCCTGGAGTGTATCGTATACTGGGGCCAACGTCCTGACTTTC. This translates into CAWSVSYTGANVLTF.

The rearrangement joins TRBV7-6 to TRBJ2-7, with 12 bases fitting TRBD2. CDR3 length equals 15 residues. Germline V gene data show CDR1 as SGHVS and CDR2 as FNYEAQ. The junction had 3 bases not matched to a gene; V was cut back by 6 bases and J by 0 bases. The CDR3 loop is CASSRTSGASYEQYF. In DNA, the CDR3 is TGTGCCAGCAGTCGGACTAGCGGGGCCTCCTACGAGCAGTACTTC. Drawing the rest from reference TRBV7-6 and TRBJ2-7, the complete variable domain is GAGVSQSPRYKVTKRGQDVALRCDPISGHVSLYWYRQALGQGPEFLTYFNYEAQQDKSGLPNDRFSAERPEGSISTLTIQRTEQRDSAMYRCASSRTSGASYEQYFGPGTRLTVT.

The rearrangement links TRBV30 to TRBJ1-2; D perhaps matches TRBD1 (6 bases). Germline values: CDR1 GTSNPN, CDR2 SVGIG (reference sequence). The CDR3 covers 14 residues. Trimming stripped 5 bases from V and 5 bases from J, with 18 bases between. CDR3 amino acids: CAWGLGALGYGYTF. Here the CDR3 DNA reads TGTGCCTGGGGGCTGGGGGCCCTCGGGTATGGCTACACCTTC.

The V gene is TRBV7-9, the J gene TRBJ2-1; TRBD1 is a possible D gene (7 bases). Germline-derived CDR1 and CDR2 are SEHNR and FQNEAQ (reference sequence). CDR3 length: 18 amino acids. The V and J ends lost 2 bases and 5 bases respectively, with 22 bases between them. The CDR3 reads CASSLYKGGGAQHNEQFF. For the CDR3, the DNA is TGTGCCAGCAGCTTATATAAAGGAGGGGGCGCCCAGCACAATGAGCAGTTCTTC.

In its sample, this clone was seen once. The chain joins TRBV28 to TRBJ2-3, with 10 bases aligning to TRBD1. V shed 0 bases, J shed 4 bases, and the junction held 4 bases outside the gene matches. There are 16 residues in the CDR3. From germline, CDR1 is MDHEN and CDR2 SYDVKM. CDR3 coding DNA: TGTGCCAGCAGTTTATGGGGGACAGGGGTTCCAGATACGCAGTATTTT. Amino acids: CASSLWGTGVPDTQYF. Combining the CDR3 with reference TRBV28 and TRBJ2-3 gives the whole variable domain DVKVTQSSRYLVKRTGEKVFLECVQDMDHENMFWYRQDPGLGLRLIYFSYDVKMKEKGDIPEGYSVSREKKERFSLILESASTNQTSMYLCASSLWGTGVPDTQYFGPGTRLTVL.

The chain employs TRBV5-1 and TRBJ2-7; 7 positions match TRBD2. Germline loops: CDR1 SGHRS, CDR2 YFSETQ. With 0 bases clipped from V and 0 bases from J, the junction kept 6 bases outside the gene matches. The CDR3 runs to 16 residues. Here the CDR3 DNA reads TGCGCCAGCAGCTTGGCATCCGGGGGGACCTCCTACGAGCAGTACTTC. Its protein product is CASSLASGGTSYEQYF. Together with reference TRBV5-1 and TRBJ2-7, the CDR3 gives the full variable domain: KAGVTQTPRYLIKTRGQQVTLSCSPISGHRSVSWYQQTPGQGLQFLFEYFSETQRNKGNFPGRFSGRQFSNSRSEMNVSTLELGDSALYLCASSLASGGTSYEQYFGPGTRLTVT.

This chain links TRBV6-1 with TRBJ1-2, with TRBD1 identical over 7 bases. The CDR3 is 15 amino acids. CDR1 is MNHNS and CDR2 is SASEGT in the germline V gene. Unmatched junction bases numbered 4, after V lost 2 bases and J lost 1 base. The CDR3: CASSEWTGSNYGYTF. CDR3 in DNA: TGTGCCAGCAGTGAATGGACAGGAAGTAACTATGGCTACACCTTC.

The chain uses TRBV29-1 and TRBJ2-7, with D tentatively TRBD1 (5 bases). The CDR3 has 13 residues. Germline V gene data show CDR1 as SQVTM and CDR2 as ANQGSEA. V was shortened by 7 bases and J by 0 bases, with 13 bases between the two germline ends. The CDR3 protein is CSARQSSSYEQYF. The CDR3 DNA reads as TGCAGCGCCCGACAGAGTAGCTCCTACGAGCAGTACTTC.

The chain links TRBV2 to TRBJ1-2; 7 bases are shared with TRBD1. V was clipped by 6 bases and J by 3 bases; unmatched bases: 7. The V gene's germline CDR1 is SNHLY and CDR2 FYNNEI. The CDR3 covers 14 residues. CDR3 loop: CASRDDRVDYGYTF. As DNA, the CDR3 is TGTGCCAGCAGGGACGACAGGGTGGACTATGGCTACACCTTC. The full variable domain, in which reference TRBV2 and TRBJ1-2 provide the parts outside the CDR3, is EPEVTQTPSHQVTQMGQEVILRCVPISNHLYFYWYRQILGQKVEFLVSFYNNEISEKSEIFDDQFSVERPDGSNFTLKIRSTKLEDSAMYFCASRDDRVDYGYTFGSGTRLTVV.

CDR3 sequence: CASTRTQYSPLHF. CDR3 DNA: TGTGCCAGCACCCGGACACAATATTCACCCCTCCACTTT. The V and J genes are TRBV6-5 and TRBJ1-6; D might be TRBD1 (5 bases). From germline, CDR1 is MNHEY and CDR2 SVGAGI. V lost 7 bases to trimming and J lost 8 bases, with 12 bases between them. There are 13 residues in the CDR3.

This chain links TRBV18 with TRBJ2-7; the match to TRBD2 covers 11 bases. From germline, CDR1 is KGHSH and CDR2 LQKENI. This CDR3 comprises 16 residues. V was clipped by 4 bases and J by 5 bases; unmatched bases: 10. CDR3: CASSQFSGGADHEQYF. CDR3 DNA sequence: TGTGCCAGCTCACAATTTAGCGGGGGGGCCGACCACGAGCAGTACTTC.